This T cell receptor (beta chain) derives from a study of blood T cell repertoires in COVID-19. In the authors' workflow: By means of reference gene primer amplification, nucleated cell counts were estimated. Data came from immunoSEQ multiplex PCR; TCRdb stores just in-frame clones and leaves some out. That table furnishes V, J and clone size, whereas the DNA furnished D and trimming. The sample consists of about 140,000 clones, around 80% of them appearing once. Sequencing was done on a sample of peripheral blood. This clonotype was obtained from a man in his 60s with acute or convalescent COVID-19.

The CDR3 region is CASSLRSENEQYF. CDR3 DNA: TGTGCCAGCAGCTTGCGGTCTGAAAACGAGCAGTACTTC. The J gene is TRBJ2-7, the V gene TRBV5-4; no clear D gene. CDR1 SGHNT and CDR2 YYREEE come from the germline V gene (reference sequence). This CDR3 has 13 amino acids. The V and J ends lost 1 base and 5 bases respectively, with 10 bases between them.